The rows below give T cell receptor beta chains drawn from one sample of a study of OX40 agonist ivuxolimab in advanced cancers. This table comes from immunoSEQ multiplex PCR, and its TCRdb copy is limited to in-frame clones, with some not included. The repertoire holds under 55,000 clones, with 85% to 90% as singletons. The sample in question was CD4+ or CD8+ T cells sorted from blood, obtained in a trial of the OX40 agonist ivuxolimab. The receptors were sampled from an adult with an advanced solid tumor such as melanoma, head and neck, liver or kidney cancer. Both conserved end residues are part of each CDR3. D genes are given only for firm matches. Some rows mark clone size as missing; the rest say once, few, many or name a class of expanded clone.

J | V | size | D | CDR3 | DNA
TRBJ1-1 | TRBV5-6 | - | - | CASSPQGNTEAFF | TGTGCCAGCAGCCCACAGGGGAACACTGAAGCTTTCTTT
TRBJ1-5 | TRBV25-1 | - | TRBD1 | CASAKTGANQPQHF | TGTGCCAGCGCAAAGACAGGGGCCAATCAGCCCCAGCATTTT
TRBJ1-2 | TRBV10-3 | - | - | CAILGGQGDGYTF | TGTGCCATCCTAGGGGGGCAGGGCGATGGCTACACCTTC
TRBJ2-1 | TRBV6-5 | few | TRBD2 | CASSLLAGAYNEQFF | TGTGCCAGCAGTTTGCTAGCGGGGGCATACAATGAGCAGTTCTTC
TRBJ1-5 | TRBV10-3 | few | - | CAISATDSSNQPQHF | TGTGCCATCAGTGCGACGGACAGTAGCAATCAGCCCCAGCATTTT
TRBJ2-3 | TRBV5-1 | - | - | CASSLESGASTDTQYF | TGCGCCAGCAGCTTGGAAAGCGGAGCTAGCACAGATACGCAGTATTTT
TRBJ2-2 | TRBV4-2 | - | - | CASSQQLGGGPHGELFF | TGTGCCAGCAGCCAGCAATTAGGGGGGGGGCCCCACGGGGAGCTGTTTTTT
TRBJ2-1 | TRBV11-2 | - | TRBD1 | CASSLATGSYNEQFF | TGTGCCAGCAGCTTAGCGACAGGGAGCTACAATGAGCAGTTCTTC
TRBJ2-7 | TRBV5-1 | - | - | CASSLTVISYEQYF | TGCGCCAGCAGCTTGACAGTGATCTCCTACGAGCAGTACTTC
TRBJ1-1 | TRBV27 | - | - | CASSHKGGARTEAFF | TGTGCCAGCAGTCATAAGGGGGGGGCTAGGACTGAAGCTTTCTTT
TRBJ2-5 | TRBV25-1 | - | TRBD1 | CASSRIHNRGLRETQYF | TGTGCCAGCAGTCGAATTCACAACAGGGGGCTAAGAGAGACCCAGTACTTC
TRBJ2-6 | TRBV4-1 | - | - | CASSQTIGASGANVLTF | TGCGCCAGCAGCCAAACGATCGGGGCCTCTGGGGCCAACGTCCTGACTTTC
TRBJ2-5 | TRBV2 | - | - | CASAKGGSQETQYF | TGTGCCAGCGCCAAGGGGGGCAGCCAAGAGACCCAGTACTTC
TRBJ1-5 | TRBV2 | - | - | CASTEGEVNQPQHF | TGTGCCAGCACCGAGGGAGAGGTAAATCAGCCCCAGCATTTT
TRBJ1-5 | TRBV11-2 | - | - | CASSSERGPQHF | TGTGCCAGCAGCTCCGAAAGGGGGCCCCAGCATTTT
TRBJ1-5 | TRBV27 | few | - | CASSRTLTSNQPQHF | TGTGCCAGCAGCCGGACACTGACTAGCAATCAGCCCCAGCATTTT
TRBJ1-2 | TRBV9 | - | TRBD1 | CASSRIQGASYGYTF | TGTGCCAGCAGTCGAATACAGGGGGCGAGCTATGGCTACACCTTC
TRBJ1-3 | TRBV2 | once | - | CASRRGAGNTIYF | TGTGCCAGCAGGCGGGGGGCTGGAAACACCATATATTTT
TRBJ2-7 | TRBV25-1 | - | - | CASSAVPGHLSYEQYF | TGTGCCAGCAGTGCAGTTCCGGGACACCTCTCCTACGAGCAGTACTTC
TRBJ2-7 | TRBV7-9 | - | - | CASSPEVASSYEQYF | TGTGCCAGCAGCCCAGAGGTGGCCAGCTCCTACGAGCAGTACTTC
TRBJ1-5 | TRBV28 | - | TRBD1 | CASSPDRGGQPQHF | TGTGCCAGCAGTCCCGACAGGGGAGGTCAGCCCCAGCATTTT
TRBJ2-7 | TRBV5-6 | - | - | CASSLGTARPYEQYF | TGTGCCAGCAGCTTGGGTACAGCCCGTCCCTACGAGCAGTACTTC
TRBJ1-3 | TRBV18 | - | - | CASSRTQSSNGNTIYF | TGTGCCAGCTCACGAACACAGAGTTCTAATGGAAACACCATATATTTT
TRBJ1-4 | TRBV7-7 | few | TRBD1 | CASSPTGQANEKLFF | TGTGCCAGCAGCCCGACGGGACAGGCCAATGAAAAACTGTTTTTT
TRBJ2-5 | TRBV19 | - | - | CASSILGWGETQYF | TGTGCCAGTAGTATCCTGGGATGGGGAGAGACCCAGTACTTC
TRBJ1-1 | TRBV5-1 | - | - | CASSLHRESTEAFF | TGCGCCAGCAGCTTACACAGGGAGAGCACTGAAGCTTTCTTT
TRBJ1-1 | TRBV6-6 | - | - | CASSSADTEAFF | TGTGCCAGCAGTTCCGCTGACACTGAAGCTTTCTTT
TRBJ2-2 | TRBV2 | - | TRBD1 | CASRLTGVGTGELFF | TGTGCCAGCAGACTCACAGGGGTGGGCACCGGGGAGCTGTTTTTT
TRBJ2-7 | TRBV10-3 | few | TRBD2 | CAITPGGVNNYEQYF | TGTGCCATCACCCCGGGGGGGGTGAACAACTACGAGCAGTACTTC
TRBJ2-3 | TRBV5-4 | - | - | CASSSTPTVGDTQYF | TGTGCCAGCAGCTCCACGCCAACAGTAGGAGATACGCAGTATTTT
TRBJ1-1 | TRBV19 | - | - | CASSIDGGFSTEAFF | TGTGCCAGTAGTATAGACGGGGGGTTTAGCACTGAAGCTTTCTTT
TRBJ1-6 | TRBV2 | - | - | CASGNRGSYNSPLHF | TGTGCCAGCGGTAACAGAGGCTCCTATAATTCACCCCTCCACTTT
TRBJ1-4 | TRBV29-1 | - | TRBD1 | CSASGTGAPVEKLFF | TGCAGCGCCTCCGGGACAGGCGCGCCGGTGGAAAAACTGTTTTTT
TRBJ2-7 | TRBV9 | - | - | CASSERGYEQYF | TGTGCCAGCAGCGAACGGGGGTACGAGCAGTACTTC
TRBJ2-1 | TRBV29-1 | - | TRBD1 | CSVVGTGMQFF | TGCAGCGTTGTTGGGACAGGAATGCAGTTCTTC
TRBJ1-2 | TRBV2 | few | TRBD1 | CASSSSGTEYGYTF | TGTGCCAGCAGTTCGTCCGGGACAGAATATGGCTACACCTTC
TRBJ2-3 | TRBV9 | - | - | CASSVRSDKADTQYF | TGTGCCAGCAGCGTGAGGTCAGATAAGGCAGATACGCAGTATTTT
TRBJ2-7 | TRBV18 | - | TRBD2 | CASSSLGTRSYEQYF | TGTGCCAGCTCCTCCTTAGGGACTAGATCCTACGAGCAGTACTTC
TRBJ1-2 | TRBV28 | - | - | CASSRFGEAPGYTF | TGTGCCAGCAGTCGCTTCGGGGAGGCGCCTGGCTACACCTTC
TRBJ1-4 | TRBV19 | - | - | CASSTWGVEKLFF | TGTGCCAGTAGTACATGGGGGGTGGAAAAACTGTTTTTT
TRBJ1-5 | TRBV2 | - | - | CASSEGYVSNQPQHF | TGTGCCAGCAGTGAAGGGTATGTGAGCAATCAGCCCCAGCATTTT
TRBJ1-2 | TRBV7-2 | - | - | CASSLLGGLYYGYTF | TGTGCCAGCAGCTTATTGGGAGGGCTCTACTATGGCTACACCTTC
TRBJ2-3 | TRBV5-4 | - | TRBD2 | CASSLDQGGDTQYF | TGTGCCAGCAGCTTGGATCAGGGAGGGGATACGCAGTATTTT
TRBJ1-4 | TRBV7-8 | - | - | CASSPTTGRGNEKLFF | TGTGCCAGCAGCCCCACCACGGGCAGGGGTAATGAAAAACTGTTTTTT
TRBJ2-6 | TRBV19 | - | - | CASSSGHTGANVLTF | TGTGCCAGTAGTTCAGGACATACTGGGGCCAACGTCCTGACTTTC